This T cell receptor beta chain is from a study of CD8 T cells in ankylosing spondylitis. Overall study findings and caveats: For ankylosing spondylitis blood, a TCR beta motif of under 10 highly homologous variants appeared characteristic.

On this clonotype itself: Its matching antigen is unknown.

One entry per CDR3 protein results from TCRdb running MiXCR on the 5' RACE reads. The sample carries some 700,000 distinct CDR3 sequences, 19% recorded once. This clonotype was obtained from a male donor with ankylosing spondylitis. The source material was blood, either unsorted or a sorted T cell fraction (not recorded which).

The CDR3 is CASIEGTDTQYF. The DNA of the CDR3 is TGTGCCAGCATCGAAGGGACAGATACGCAGTATTTT. The V call is TRBV7-2, the J call TRBJ2-3, with D unclear. The CDR3 sequence is 12 residues long. From germline, CDR1 is SGHTA and CDR2 FQGNSA. V lost 7 bases to trimming and J lost 3 bases, with 8 bases between them.